This TCR beta chain was identified in a study of blood T cell repertoires in COVID-19. At the level of the study: PBMCs, B-cell-depleted T cells, or T cells provided the cDNA or gDNA that made up the material.

There are 15 residues in the CDR3. V lost 5 bases to trimming and J lost 8 bases; unmatched junction nucleotides: 8. The germline V gene encodes CDR1 MDHEN and CDR2 SYDVKM. Individuals drawn from around 25 US areas were about 18 to 90 years old. Donors were grouped by their self-reported clinical history. Clones were read by immunoSEQ multiplex PCR, and TCRdb kept only the in-frame ones, dropping some. Of a few hundred thousand clones in the sample, approximately 83% were seen once. Specimen: PBMCs or T cells enriched from blood (not recorded which). The TCR sequence derives from a woman aged 25 to 39 who had recovered from COVID-19. The chain couples TRBV28 to TRBJ2-1; 11 positions match TRBD2. CDR3 bases: TGTGCCAGCAGTATATTAGCGGGAGGGTCGGATGAGCAGTTCTTC. It yields the protein CASSILAGGSDEQFF.